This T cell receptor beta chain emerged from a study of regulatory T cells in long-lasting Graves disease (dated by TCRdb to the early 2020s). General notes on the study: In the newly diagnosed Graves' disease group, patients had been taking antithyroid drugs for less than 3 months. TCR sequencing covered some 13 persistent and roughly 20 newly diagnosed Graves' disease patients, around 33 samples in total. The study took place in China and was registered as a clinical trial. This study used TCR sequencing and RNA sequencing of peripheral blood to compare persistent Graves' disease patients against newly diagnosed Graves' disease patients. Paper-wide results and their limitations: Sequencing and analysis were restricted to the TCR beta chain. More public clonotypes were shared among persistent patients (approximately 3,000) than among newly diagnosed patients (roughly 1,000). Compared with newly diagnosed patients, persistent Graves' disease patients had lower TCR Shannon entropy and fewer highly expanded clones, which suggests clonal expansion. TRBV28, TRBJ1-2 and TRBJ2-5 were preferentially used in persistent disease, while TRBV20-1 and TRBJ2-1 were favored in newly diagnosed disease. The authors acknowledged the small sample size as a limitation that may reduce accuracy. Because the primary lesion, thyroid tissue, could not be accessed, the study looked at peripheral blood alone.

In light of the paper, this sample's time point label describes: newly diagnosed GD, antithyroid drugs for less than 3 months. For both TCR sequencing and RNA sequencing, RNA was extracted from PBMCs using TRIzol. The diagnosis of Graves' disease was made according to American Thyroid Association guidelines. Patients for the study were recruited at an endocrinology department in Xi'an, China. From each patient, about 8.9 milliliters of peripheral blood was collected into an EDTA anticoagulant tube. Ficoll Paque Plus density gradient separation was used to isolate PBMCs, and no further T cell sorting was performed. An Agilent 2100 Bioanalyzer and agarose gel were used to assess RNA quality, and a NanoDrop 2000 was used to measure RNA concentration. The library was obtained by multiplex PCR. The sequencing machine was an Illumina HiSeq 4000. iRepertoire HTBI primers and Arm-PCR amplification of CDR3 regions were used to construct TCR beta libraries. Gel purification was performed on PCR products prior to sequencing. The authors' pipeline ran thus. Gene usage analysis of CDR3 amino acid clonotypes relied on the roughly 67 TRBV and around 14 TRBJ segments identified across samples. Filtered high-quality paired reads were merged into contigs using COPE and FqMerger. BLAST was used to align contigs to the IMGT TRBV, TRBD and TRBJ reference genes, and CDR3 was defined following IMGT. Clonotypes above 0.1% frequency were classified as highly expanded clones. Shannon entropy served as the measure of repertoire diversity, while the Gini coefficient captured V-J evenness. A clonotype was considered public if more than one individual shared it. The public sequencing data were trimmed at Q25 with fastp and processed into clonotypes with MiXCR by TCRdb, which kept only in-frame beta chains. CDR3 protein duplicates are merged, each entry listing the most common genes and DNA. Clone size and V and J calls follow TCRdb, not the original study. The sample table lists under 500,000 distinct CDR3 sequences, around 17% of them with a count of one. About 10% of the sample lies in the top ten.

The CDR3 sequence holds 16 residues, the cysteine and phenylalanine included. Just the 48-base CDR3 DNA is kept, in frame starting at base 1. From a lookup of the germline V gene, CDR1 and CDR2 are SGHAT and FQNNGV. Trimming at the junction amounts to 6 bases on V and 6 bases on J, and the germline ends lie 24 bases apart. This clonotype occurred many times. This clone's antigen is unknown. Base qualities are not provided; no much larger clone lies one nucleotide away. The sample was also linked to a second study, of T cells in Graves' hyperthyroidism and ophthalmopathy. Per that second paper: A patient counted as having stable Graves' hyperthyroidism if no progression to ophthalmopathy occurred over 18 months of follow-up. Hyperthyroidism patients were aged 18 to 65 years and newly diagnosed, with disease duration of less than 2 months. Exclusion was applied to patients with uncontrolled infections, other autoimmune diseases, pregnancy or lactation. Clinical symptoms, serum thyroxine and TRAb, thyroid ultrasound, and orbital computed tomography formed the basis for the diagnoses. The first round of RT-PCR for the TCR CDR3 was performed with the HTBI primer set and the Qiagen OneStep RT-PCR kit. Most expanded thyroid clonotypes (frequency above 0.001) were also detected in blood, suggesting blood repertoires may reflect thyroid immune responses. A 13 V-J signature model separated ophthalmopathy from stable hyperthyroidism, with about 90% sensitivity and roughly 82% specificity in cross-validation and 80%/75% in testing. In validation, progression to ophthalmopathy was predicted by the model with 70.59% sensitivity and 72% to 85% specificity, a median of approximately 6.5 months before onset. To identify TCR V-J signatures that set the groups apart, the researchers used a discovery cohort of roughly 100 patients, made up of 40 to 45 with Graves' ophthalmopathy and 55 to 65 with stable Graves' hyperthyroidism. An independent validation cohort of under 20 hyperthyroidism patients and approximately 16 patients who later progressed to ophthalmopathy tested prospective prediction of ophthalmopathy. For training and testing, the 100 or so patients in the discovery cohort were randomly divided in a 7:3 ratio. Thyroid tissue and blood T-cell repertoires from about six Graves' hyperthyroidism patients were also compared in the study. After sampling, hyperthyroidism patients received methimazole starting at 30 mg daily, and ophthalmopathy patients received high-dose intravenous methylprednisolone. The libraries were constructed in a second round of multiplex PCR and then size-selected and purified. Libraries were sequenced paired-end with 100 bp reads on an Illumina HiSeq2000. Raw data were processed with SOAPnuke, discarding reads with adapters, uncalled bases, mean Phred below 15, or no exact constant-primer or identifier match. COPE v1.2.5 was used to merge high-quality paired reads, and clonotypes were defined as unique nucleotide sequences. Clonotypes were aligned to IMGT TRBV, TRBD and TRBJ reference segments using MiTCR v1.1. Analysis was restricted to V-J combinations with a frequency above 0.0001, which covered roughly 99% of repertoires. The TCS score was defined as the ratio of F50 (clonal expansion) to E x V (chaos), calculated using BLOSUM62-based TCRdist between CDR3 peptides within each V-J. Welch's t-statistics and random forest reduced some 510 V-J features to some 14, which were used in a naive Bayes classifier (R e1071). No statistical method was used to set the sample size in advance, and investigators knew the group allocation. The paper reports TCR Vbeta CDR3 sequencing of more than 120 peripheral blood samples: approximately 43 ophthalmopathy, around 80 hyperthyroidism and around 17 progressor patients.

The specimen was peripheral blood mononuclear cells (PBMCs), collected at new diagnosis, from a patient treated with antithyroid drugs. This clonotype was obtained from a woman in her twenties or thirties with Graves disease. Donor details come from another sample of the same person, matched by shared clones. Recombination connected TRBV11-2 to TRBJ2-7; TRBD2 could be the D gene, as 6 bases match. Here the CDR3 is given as CASSRYGGTPSSEQYF. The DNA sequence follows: TGTGCCAGCAGTCGGTACGGGGGTACCCCATCGAGCGAGCAGTACTTC.